This T cell receptor (beta chain) was recorded in a study of blood T cell repertoires in COVID-19. Across the study: Spain, Italy and the United States supplied samples that represented acute and convalescent COVID-19. PBMCs, B-cell-depleted T cells, or T cells were the source of the cDNA or gDNA that made up the material.

The length of the CDR3 is 16 residues. How the authors handled the data: Estimation of nucleated cell counts relied on the amplification of reference gene primers. Sequencing used immunoSEQ multiplex PCR; TCRdb keeps in-frame clones, though not all of them. That table supplies the V and J calls and clone size; D and trimming were determined from the DNA. The sample holds under 300,000 clones, roughly nine tenths seen once. The clonotype originates from a man aged 60-69 years with acute or convalescent COVID-19. This rearrangement joins TRBV21-1 to TRBJ2-7; TRBD1 is taken as the D call from the table, unchecked against the DNA. TRBV21-1 is a documented pseudogene. The sequencing sample was made of peripheral blood. CDR3 sequence: CASSSPGTGDVYEQYF. The DNA for the CDR3 is TGTGCCAGCAGCTCACCCGGGACAGGGGACGTCTACGAGCAGTACTTC.